This T cell receptor beta chain originates from a study of Ad26.COV2.S vaccination and SARS-CoV-2 variants. Whole-study context: Intramuscular Ad26.COV2.S at 5x10^10 or 1x10^11 viral particles.

Details on this clone: Its antigen is not known.

The CDR3 consists of 13 residues. Germline values: CDR1 SGHKS, CDR2 YYEKEE (reference sequence). V dropped 4 bases and J dropped 7 bases, with 9 bases sitting between them. The sample's treatment: 15 to 20 received Ad26.COV2.S at low or high dose, single or two shots; about 5 received placebo; per-sample allocation not given. Samples came from day 63 after the first vaccine or placebo injection. Findings of the study overall: There was reportedly substantial breadth in spike-specific CD8+ and CD4+ T cell responses after vaccination.

Libraries were prepared by immunoSEQ multiplex PCR; TCRdb keeps only in-frame clonotypes and omits some of them. This table holds fewer than 400,000 clones, about 85% found once. The sequencing used peripheral blood, collected in a trial of Ad26.COV2.S vaccine versus placebo. The receptor comes from a person aged 18-65 years who received the Ad26.COV2.S COVID-19 vaccine or a placebo. This chain connects TRBV5-5 to TRBJ1-6; the D gene is possibly TRBD1 (5 bases). DNA of the CDR3: TGTGCCAGCAGCACCAGGGACAATTCACCCCTCCACTTT. This sequence encodes CASSTRDNSPLHF. Drawing the rest from reference TRBV5-5 and TRBJ1-6, the complete variable domain is DAGVTQSPTHLIKTRGQQVTLRCSPISGHKSVSWYQQVLGQGPQFIFQYYEKEERGRGNFPDRFSARQFPNYSSELNVNALLLGDSALYLCASSTRDNSPLHFGNGTRLTVT.